This T cell receptor (beta chain) comes out of a study of shared clonotypes between healthy human individuals. CDR1 is MDHEN, CDR2 SYDVKM, per germline. The CDR3 has 16 residues. V lost 2 bases to trimming and J lost 7 bases; unmatched junction nucleotides: 6. In the authors' methods: ImmunoSEQ output held junction-only sequences without quality scores, so filtering differed. Data came from immunoSEQ multiplex PCR; TCRdb stores just in-frame clones and leaves some out. From that table come the V and J calls and clone size; the DNA was used to work out D and trimming. Of more than 400,000 clones detected, 95% to 96% appear once; the ten largest clones hold 0.064%. Whole-study findings and limits: Large sequencing depth failed to make sorted-subset sequencing complete, rarefaction showed.

Regarding this clone: The antigen is not known.

All donors were healthy HIV-negative adults lacking recent acute infections or vaccinations. The receptor was isolated from a woman aged 25-40 years in good health. Sequenced sample: naive CD4+ T cells sorted from blood. Subset defined: CD45RA+ positively selected. V gene TRBV28 combines with J gene TRBJ1-5; the match to TRBD1 covers 12 bases. The CDR3 DNA follows: TGTGCCAGCAGTTTACGGGGACAGGGGGCGAACCAGCCCCAGCATTTT. It codes for CASSLRGQGANQPQHF.